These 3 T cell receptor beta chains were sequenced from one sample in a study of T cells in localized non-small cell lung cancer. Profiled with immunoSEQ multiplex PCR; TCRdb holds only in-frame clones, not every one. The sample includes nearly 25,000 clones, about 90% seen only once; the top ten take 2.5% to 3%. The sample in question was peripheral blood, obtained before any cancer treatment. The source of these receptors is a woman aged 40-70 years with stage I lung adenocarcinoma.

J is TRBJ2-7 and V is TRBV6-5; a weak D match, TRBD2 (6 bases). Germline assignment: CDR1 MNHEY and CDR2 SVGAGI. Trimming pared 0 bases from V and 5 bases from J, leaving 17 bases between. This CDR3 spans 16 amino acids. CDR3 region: CASSYSSRSWEDEQYF. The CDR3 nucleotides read TGTGCCAGCAGTTACTCGAGTCGTTCGTGGGAGGACGAGCAGTACTTC.

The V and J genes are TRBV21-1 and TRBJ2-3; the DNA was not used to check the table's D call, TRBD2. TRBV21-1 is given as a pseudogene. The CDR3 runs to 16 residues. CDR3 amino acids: CASNSPRGGTTDTQYF. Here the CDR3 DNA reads TGTGCCAGCAACAGCCCCCGGGGAGGGACCACAGATACGCAGTATTTT.

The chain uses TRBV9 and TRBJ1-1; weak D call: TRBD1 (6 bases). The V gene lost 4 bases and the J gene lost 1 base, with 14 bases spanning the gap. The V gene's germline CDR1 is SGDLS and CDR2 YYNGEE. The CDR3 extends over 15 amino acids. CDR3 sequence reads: CASSPHQGQNTEAFF. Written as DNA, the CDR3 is TGTGCCAGCAGCCCCCATCAGGGGCAGAACACTGAAGCTTTCTTT. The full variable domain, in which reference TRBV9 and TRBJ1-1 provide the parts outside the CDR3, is DSGVTQTPKHLITATGQRVTLRCSPRSGDLSVYWYQQSLDQGLQFLIQYYNGEERAKGNILERFSAQQFPDLHSELNLSSLELGDSALYFCASSPHQGQNTEAFFGQGTRLTVV.